A single sample is the source of the 30 T cell receptor beta chains below, sequenced in a study of blood T cell repertoires in COVID-19. Measured with immunoSEQ multiplex PCR; TCRdb has only the in-frame clones, and not every one. The table shows tens of thousands of clones, with approximately 85% occurring only once. The sequenced material came from peripheral blood. The source of these receptors is a human donor in a cohort sampled during active COVID-19. The donor label of this sample is uncertain.

In DNA, the CDR3 is TGCGCCAGCAGCTTGGGGGCTTTAAATCAGCCCCAGCATTTT. Residues: CASSLGALNQPQHF. J is TRBJ1-5 and V is TRBV5-1; D is unclear. Trimming cost V 0 bases and J 4 bases, with 8 bases left between them. The CDR3 consists of 14 residues. In germline, CDR1 is SGHRS, CDR2 YFSETQ.

V and J are TRBV7-6 and TRBJ2-5, with 9 nucleotides matching TRBD2. The V segment lost 1 base and the J segment 5 bases; nucleotides outside the gene matches: 8. The CDR3 consists of 16 residues. Germline V gene lookup returns CDR1 SGHVS and CDR2 FNYEAQ. CDR3 sequence (DNA): TGTGCCAGCAGCTTAGTTAGCGGGGGCCTCCGTGAGACCCAGTACTTC. Amino acids: CASSLVSGGLRETQYF. Using reference TRBV7-6 and TRBJ2-5 for the parts outside the CDR3, the full variable domain is GAGVSQSPRYKVTKRGQDVALRCDPISGHVSLYWYRQALGQGPEFLTYFNYEAQQDKSGLPNDRFSAERPEGSISTLTIQRTEQRDSAMYRCASSLVSGGLRETQYFGPGTRLLVL.

V usage is TRBV28 and J usage is TRBJ2-7; 8 bases are shared with TRBD1. J was trimmed by 7 bases and V by 1 base; bases with no gene match: 6. CDR1 and CDR2 (germline): MDHEN, SYDVKM. The CDR3 has 14 residues. In DNA, the CDR3 is TGTGCCAGCAGTTTATATGGACAGGGTGAGGAGCAGTACTTC. The encoded protein is CASSLYGQGEEQYF.

The chain's CDR3 is CASSWRGNHYEQYF. The CDR3 bases are TGTGCCAGCAGTTGGCGGGGGAATCACTACGAGCAGTACTTC. The V and J genes are TRBV11-1 and TRBJ2-7; TRBD2 matches at 7 bases. CDR3 length equals 14 residues. V lost 6 bases to trimming and J lost 3 bases; unmatched junction nucleotides: 8. Germline CDR1 and CDR2: SGHAT and FQDESV (reference sequence).

V usage is TRBV6-6 and J usage is TRBJ2-7; 8 bases fit TRBD2. V shed 3 bases, J shed 0 bases, and the junction held 7 bases outside the gene matches. Germline V lookup: CDR1 MNHNY, CDR2 SVGAGI (reference sequence). This CDR3 is built from 16 residues. The CDR3 nucleotides are TGTGCCAGCAGTTATAAGTTAGCGGGGACCTCCTACGAGCAGTACTTC. Its translation is CASSYKLAGTSYEQYF.

The chain couples TRBV28 to TRBJ1-6, with 8 bases lining up with TRBD1. This CDR3 has 16 amino acids. CDR1 and CDR2 from the germline V gene are MDHEN and SYDVKM. With 4 bases clipped from V and 9 bases from J, the junction kept 11 bases outside the gene matches. DNA for the CDR3: TGTGCCAGCAGTTCTCAAGGGACAGGTAGCGGTTCACCCCTCCACTTT. It specifies CASSSQGTGSGSPLHF. Using reference TRBV28 and TRBJ1-6 for the parts outside the CDR3, the full variable domain is DVKVTQSSRYLVKRTGEKVFLECVQDMDHENMFWYRQDPGLGLRLIYFSYDVKMKEKGDIPEGYSVSREKKERFSLILESASTNQTSMYLCASSSQGTGSGSPLHFGNGTRLTVT.

This clone came up a few times. The CDR3 spells CASSRGTSTDTQYF. In DNA form, the CDR3 reads TGTGCCAGCAGCCGTGGGACTAGCACAGATACGCAGTATTTT. The rearrangement joins TRBV3-1 (or the pseudogene TRBV3-2) to TRBJ2-3; TRBD2 is a possible D gene (6 bases). CDR1 and CDR2 from the germline V gene are LGHDT and YNNKEL (reference sequence). There are 14 residues in the CDR3. V was pared by 4 bases and J by 0 bases, with 8 bases between.

The chain couples TRBV19 to TRBJ2-2; D might be TRBD1 (5 bases). The CDR3 consists of 13 residues. Trimming removed 7 bases at V and 3 bases at J, with 9 bases between. Looked up from germline, CDR1 is LNHDA and CDR2 is SQIVND (reference sequence). DNA for the CDR3: TGTGCCAGTATGGGCAGGGACACCGGGGAGCTGTTTTTT. Translating gives CASMGRDTGELFF.

The chain links TRBV12-3 or TRBV12-4 to TRBJ2-5; TRBD2 agrees at 7 bases. The ends lost 7 bases at V and 5 bases at J; junction bases unmatched: 1. The CDR3 loop spans 11 amino acids. The CDR3 DNA reads as TGTGCCAGCAAACTAGCGGAGACCCAGTACTTC. Encoded protein: CASKLAETQYF.

The chain is built from TRBV7-9 and TRBJ1-1, with D uncertain. Between the trimmed V and J ends, which lost 3 bases and 3 bases, there was a span of 8 bases. This CDR3 region has 13 residues. CDR1 is SEHNR and CDR2 is FQNEAQ in the germline V gene (reference sequence). CDR3 sequence: CASSFEQYTEAFF. CDR3 DNA sequence: TGTGCCAGCAGCTTCGAACAATACACTGAAGCTTTCTTT.

This chain joins TRBV19 and TRBJ1-2; 7 bases align to TRBD1. In germline, CDR1 is LNHDA, CDR2 SQIVND (reference sequence). CDR3 length: 14 amino acids. The J segment lost 0 bases and the V segment lost 3 bases, leaving 1 base of the junction unmatched. The CDR3 nucleotides read TGTGCCAGTAGTATGACAGGGACTAACTATGGCTACACCTTC. As protein: CASSMTGTNYGYTF.

The genes are TRBV19 and TRBJ2-2, with 12 positions matching TRBD1. Per the germline V gene, CDR1 is LNHDA and CDR2 is SQIVND (reference sequence). The J segment lost 3 bases and the V segment lost 9 bases, leaving 2 bases of the junction unmatched. The CDR3 is 14 residues long. The CDR3 loop is CASGDRGHTGELFF. Here the CDR3 DNA reads TGTGCCAGCGGGGACAGGGGGCACACCGGGGAGCTGTTTTTT.

This CDR3 reads CAISESTGSPYEQYF. The CDR3 DNA sequence: TGTGCCATCAGTGAGTCGACCGGGAGTCCCTACGAGCAGTACTTC. This rearrangement joins TRBV10-3 to TRBJ2-7, with a possible D match to TRBD2 (6 bases). In germline, CDR1 is ENHRY, CDR2 SYGVKD. Trimming cost V 0 bases and J 2 bases, with 11 bases left between them. This CDR3 is 15 amino acids long.

This clone occurred once. The V and J genes are TRBV4-3 and TRBJ2-3; 7 bases map to TRBD2. The germline V gene has CDR1 LGHNA and CDR2 YSLEER. V lost 3 bases and J lost 4; bases outside the gene matches: 4. The CDR3 is 14 amino acids. The CDR3 nucleotides are TGCGCCAGCAGCCAGAGCGGGGTCTCAGATACGCAGTATTTT. Residues: CASSQSGVSDTQYF.

V gene TRBV5-1 combines with J gene TRBJ2-3, with a possible D match to TRBD1 (5 bases). The germline gives CDR1 SGHRS, CDR2 YFSETQ. Deletions cut 0 bases from V and 8 bases from J, with 7 bases between. This CDR3 has 12 residues. CDR3 nucleotides: TGCGCCAGCAGCTTGGGTAGGGGTACGCAGTATTTT. Its protein product is CASSLGRGTQYF.

V usage is TRBV19 and J usage is TRBJ2-1; D is perhaps TRBD2 (5 bases). With 1 base removed from V and 6 bases from J, the gap between germline ends came to 16 bases. Germline-derived CDR1 and CDR2 are LNHDA and SQIVND (reference sequence). The CDR3 is 16 amino acids. CDR3 bases: TGTGCCAGTAGTATAGCGAGGGTCATGGGTGGCAATGAGCAGTTCTTC. The encoded protein is CASSIARVMGGNEQFF.

J is TRBJ2-5 and V is TRBV5-4; 10 positions match TRBD2. Germline CDR1 reads SGHNT; CDR2 reads YYREEE (reference sequence). The V segment lost 4 bases and the J segment 5 bases; nucleotides outside the gene matches: 8. This CDR3 has 15 residues. CDR3 bases: TGTGCCAGCAGCCCCAGAGCGGGGGGGCCTGAGACCCAGTACTTC. This translates into CASSPRAGGPETQYF.

V usage is TRBV11-3 and J usage is TRBJ2-7; a weak D match, TRBD1 (6 bases). Trimming cost V 0 bases and J 9 bases, with 12 bases left between them. This CDR3 contains 13 residues. Germline CDR1 reads SGHNT; CDR2 reads YENEEA. In nucleotides, the CDR3 is TGTGCCAGCAGCTTAGAAACAGGGCAAGTGCAGTACTTC. Translated: CASSLETGQVQYF.

The chain's CDR3 is CASSAETSGGSYEQYF. Here the CDR3 DNA reads TGTGCCAGCAGTGCCGAAACTAGCGGGGGTTCCTACGAGCAGTACTTC. The chain has TRBV27 and TRBJ2-7, with TRBD2 identical over 11 bases. The germline CDR1 and CDR2 sequences are MNHEY and SMNVEV (reference sequence). V lost 5 bases, J lost 1 base, and 7 bases stayed unmatched. The CDR3 runs to 16 residues.

This chain connects TRBV12-5 to TRBJ2-7; D perhaps matches TRBD1 (6 bases). Germline V CDR1 and CDR2: LGHNT, FRNRAP. Trimming removed 5 bases at V and 2 bases at J, with 10 bases between. CDR3 length equals 13 residues. Here the CDR3 reads CASGVDSPYEQYF. DNA for the CDR3: TGTGCTAGTGGTGTGGACAGCCCCTACGAGCAGTACTTC.

The chain joins TRBV9 to TRBJ2-1; 7 bases match TRBD1. CDR1 is SGDLS and CDR2 is YYNGEE in the germline V gene. J was trimmed by 6 bases and V by 2 bases; bases with no gene match: 8. CDR3 length equals 15 residues. CDR3 region: CASSVGTVAFNEQFF. The CDR3 DNA sequence: TGTGCCAGCAGCGTGGGGACAGTGGCGTTCAATGAGCAGTTCTTC.

V is TRBV16 and J is TRBJ2-7, with 9 bases matching TRBD2. Germline loops: CDR1 KGHSY, CDR2 FQNENV. This CDR3 has 15 residues. V lost 4 bases and J lost 3; bases outside the gene matches: 7. CDR3 region: CASSRGVAGDYEQYF. Written as DNA, the CDR3 is TGTGCCAGCAGCCGCGGGGTAGCGGGGGACTACGAGCAGTACTTC.

The genes are TRBV28 and TRBJ1-2; 7 bases are a match to TRBD1. V shed 5 bases and J 4 bases; nucleotides not matched to a gene: 22. Germline V gives CDR1 MDHEN, CDR2 SYDVKM. CDR3 length: 19 amino acids. The CDR3 DNA reads as TGTGCCAGCAGTCCTCTTTACGACAGGGTCCTCTTTGCTTTCTATGGCTACACCTTC. This encodes CASSPLYDRVLFAFYGYTF.

The chain joins TRBV18 to TRBJ1-2; 8 bases line up with TRBD1. The V and J ends lost 2 bases and 3 bases, in that order; junction bases with no gene match: 2. The CDR3 consists of 14 residues. CDR1 and CDR2 from the germline V gene are KGHSH and LQKENI. The DNA for the CDR3 is TGTGCCAGCTCACCAAGGGGACAGGACTATGGCTACACCTTC. Translation: CASSPRGQDYGYTF.

Regarding this clone: This CDR3 is also generated by other DNA sequences in the sample. The chain links TRBV5-1 to TRBJ1-1; 8 positions agree with TRBD1. This CDR3 is built from 14 residues. Germline trimming cut 4 bases from V and 1 base from J; bases unmatched to any gene: 3. The germline CDR1 and CDR2 sequences are SGHRS and YFSETQ. The DNA of the CDR3 is TGCGCCAGCAGCCCCGGGACAGGGAACACTGAAGCTTTCTTT. Translating it yields CASSPGTGNTEAFF.

The rearrangement joins TRBV9 to TRBJ2-1, with 9 bases lining up with TRBD2. The CDR3 runs to 16 residues. Germline V lookup: CDR1 SGDLS, CDR2 YYNGEE. The junction had 4 bases not matched to a gene; V was cut back by 0 bases and J by 3 bases. The CDR3 spells CASSVEGLAVYNEQFF. CDR3 coding DNA: TGTGCCAGCAGCGTAGAGGGACTAGCAGTCTACAATGAGCAGTTCTTC.

V usage is TRBV21-1 and J usage is TRBJ2-2; TRBD2 is the table's D call and was not checked against the DNA. TRBV21-1 is reported as a pseudogene. This CDR3 spans 16 amino acids. This chain's CDR3 is CASIPLGRDNTGELFF. CDR3 bases: TGTGCCAGCATCCCCCTGGGGCGGGATAACACCGGGGAGCTGTTTTTT.

This clone came up once. The rearrangement links TRBV18 to TRBJ2-3; D possibly corresponds to TRBD1 (6 bases). The CDR3 covers 15 residues. V was clipped by 4 bases and J by 4 bases, with 15 bases between them. CDR1 and CDR2 from the germline V gene are KGHSH and LQKENI. CDR3 coding DNA: TGTGCCAGCTCACGGGAACAGGGTGGGCCAGATACGCAGTATTTT. Translated: CASSREQGGPDTQYF.

This chain uses TRBV13 with TRBJ2-5; D is uncertain. This CDR3 contains 15 residues. The V gene lost 0 bases and the J gene lost 0 bases, with 8 bases spanning the gap. In germline, CDR1 is PRHDT, CDR2 FYEKMQ (reference sequence). The CDR3 DNA is TGTGCCAGCAGCTTAGGAGGAGAGTACCAAGAGACCCAGTACTTC. Translation: CASSLGGEYQETQYF.

Written as DNA, the CDR3 is TGTGCCAGCAGCCAAGACCGGTATACGCAGTATTTT. This encodes CASSQDRYTQYF. This chain links TRBV3-1 (or the pseudogene TRBV3-2) with TRBJ2-3, with unresolved D. Trimming left V 0 bases short and J 7 bases short, with 5 bases between. The CDR3 loop spans 12 amino acids. The germline V gene encodes CDR1 LGHDT and CDR2 YNNKEL (reference sequence).